These 11 T cell receptor beta chains share one sample of origin, sequenced in a study of blood T cells in healthy people across ages. A second PCR, run for roughly 6 to 11 cycles, used a sample-barcoded 5' primer plus a J-beta primer mix. MiXCR, applied by TCRdb to the 5' RACE reads, yields one record per CDR3 protein. The data hold under 750,000 distinct CDR3 sequences, with under 55% observed a single time. Material for sequencing was blood. These receptors were obtained from a man of 80 years or more in good health.

The rearrangement links TRBV5-1 to TRBJ1-2, with TRBD1 matching over 7 bases. CDR3 length: 15 amino acids. The ends lost 1 base at V and 4 bases at J; junction bases unmatched: 7. Per the germline V gene, CDR1 is SGHRS and CDR2 is YFSETQ. CDR3 DNA sequence: TGCGCCAGCAGCTTGAGACAGGGAACAACCTATGGCTACACCTTC. This sequence encodes CASSLRQGTTYGYTF.

This clonotype was counted at least ten times. This chain links TRBV6-5 with TRBJ1-1, with TRBD1 as a possible D gene (6 bases). The V and J ends lost 0 bases and 6 bases respectively, with 11 bases between them. Germline V gene data show CDR1 as MNHEY and CDR2 as SVGAGI. The CDR3 has 14 amino acids. CDR3 sequence: CASSYSGGPPEAFF. CDR3 DNA: TGTGCCAGCAGTTACTCGGGGGGCCCCCCTGAAGCTTTCTTT.

CDR3 protein: CATSTRDNGPDTQYF. CDR3 nucleotides: TGTGCCACCAGCACGCGGGACAATGGTCCAGATACGCAGTATTTT. The rearrangement links TRBV15 to TRBJ2-3, with D perhaps being TRBD1 or TRBD2 (6 bases each). CDR1 is LNHNV, CDR2 YYDKDF, per germline (reference sequence). Trimming removed 4 bases at V and 4 bases at J, with 15 bases between. This CDR3 spans 15 amino acids.

The chain joins TRBV5-1 to TRBJ2-5; D may match TRBD1 or TRBD2 (5 bases each). In germline, CDR1 is SGHRS, CDR2 YFSETQ. This CDR3 is built from 17 residues. Trimming took 0 bases from V and 4 from J, leaving 19 bases between them. The CDR3 DNA reads TGCGCCAGCAGCTTGGAGTGGGTTAGGGGCCGGGGAGAGACCCAGTACTTC. Translation gives CASSLEWVRGRGETQYF.

This clonotype has only one observation. J is TRBJ1-5 and V is TRBV7-2; 10 nucleotides match TRBD1. The germline V gene encodes CDR1 SGHTA and CDR2 FQGNSA. This CDR3 has 19 amino acids. After removal of 1 base from V and 3 bases from J, the junction contained 12 bases not matched to a gene. The CDR3 loop is CASSLGSSGQGLSNQPQHF. The CDR3 DNA sequence: TGTGCCAGCAGCTTAGGCTCATCGGGACAGGGGTTGTCCAATCAGCCCCAGCATTTT. The full variable domain, in which reference TRBV7-2 and TRBJ1-5 provide the parts outside the CDR3, is GAGVSQSPSNKVTEKGKDVELRCDPISGHTALYWYRQSLGQGLEFLIYFQGNSAPDKSGLPSDRFSAERTGGSVSTLTIQRTQQEDSAVYLCASSLGSSGQGLSNQPQHFGDGTRLSIL.

The chain carries TRBV20-1 and TRBJ1-4; D not certain. V lost 3 bases, J lost 0 bases, and 8 bases lay in between. CDR3 length equals 14 residues. Germline CDR1 DFQATT, CDR2 SNEGSKA (reference sequence). CDR3 sequence (DNA): TGCAGTGCTAGTTTTCATGCAACTAATGAAAAACTGTTTTTT. Protein sequence: CSASFHATNEKLFF.

This clonotype was seen only once. This sequence joins TRBV28 and TRBJ1-6; the D is unclear. CDR3 length: 16 residues. Germline CDR1 reads MDHEN; CDR2 reads SYDVKM. V lost 5 bases, J lost 4 bases, and 15 bases lay in between. The CDR3 reads CASSPSPGKYNSPLHF. CDR3 bases: TGTGCCAGCAGTCCCTCCCCAGGAAAATATAATTCACCCCTCCACTTT.

This clonotype was detected only a few times. The chain has TRBV2 and TRBJ2-3; TRBD2 agrees at 14 bases. The V and J ends lost 7 bases and 4 bases, in that order; junction bases with no gene match: 7. Per germline, CDR1 SNHLY and CDR2 FYNNEI. This CDR3 is 16 amino acids long. The CDR3: CASNGLAGGVADTQYF. CDR3 sequence (DNA): TGTGCCAGCAATGGACTAGCGGGAGGTGTGGCAGATACGCAGTATTTT.

This clonotype was recorded once. Possible read error: a much larger clone is one base away. This sequence joins TRBV6-6 and TRBJ2-7; possible D gene TRBD2, 5 bases. V shed 5 bases and J shed 7 bases, with 27 bases lying between them. Germline values: CDR1 MNHNY, CDR2 SVGAGI (reference sequence). This CDR3 comprises 17 residues. Here the CDR3 reads CASSPYQSESGNNEQYF. DNA of the CDR3: TGTGCCAGCAGTCCCTACCAGAGCGAGAGCGGCAACAATGAGCAGTACTTC.

The chain employs TRBV5-1 and TRBJ2-7, with TRBD2 matching 8 bases. Germline trimming cut 0 bases from V and 7 bases from J; bases unmatched to any gene: 15. The CDR3 totals 17 residues. The germline V gene encodes CDR1 SGHRS and CDR2 YFSETQ. The CDR3 DNA follows: TGCGCCAGCAGCTTGGTAGGCGGGAGGCCCGCAGGGAATGAGCAGTACTTC. Translating gives CASSLVGGRPAGNEQYF.

This clonotype was detected ten times or more. This rearrangement joins TRBV7-9 to TRBJ2-6, with 9 bases fitting TRBD1. This CDR3 contains 15 residues. The V gene's germline CDR1 is SEHNR and CDR2 FQNEAQ (reference sequence). V shed 5 bases, J shed 7 bases, and the junction held 6 bases outside the gene matches. The CDR3 coding sequence is TGTGCCAGCAGCAACCGGGACAGGGTAGCCAACGTCCTGACTTTC. This translates into CASSNRDRVANVLTF.